The present entry profiles one T cell receptor (beta chain) with its context. The data originate from a study of cytotoxic CD8 clonotypes in ibrutinib-treated CLL. V was pared by 0 bases and J by 9 bases, with 4 bases of the junction left unmatched. This CDR3 spans 14 amino acids. Germline V gene data show CDR1 as GTSNPN and CDR2 as SVGIG (reference sequence). Sequencing used immunoSEQ multiplex PCR; TCRdb keeps in-frame clones, though not all of them. The sample lists around 250,000 clones; under 75% were seen once. This clonotype was obtained from a human donor with chronic lymphocytic leukemia. This chain links TRBV30 with TRBJ2-1, with 11 bases identical to TRBD2. Material: PBMCs, obtained after 24 months of ibrutinib treatment. Here the CDR3 reads CAWSVSSGRSEQFF. The CDR3 DNA sequence: TGTGCCTGGAGTGTATCTAGCGGGAGGTCTGAGCAGTTCTTC.